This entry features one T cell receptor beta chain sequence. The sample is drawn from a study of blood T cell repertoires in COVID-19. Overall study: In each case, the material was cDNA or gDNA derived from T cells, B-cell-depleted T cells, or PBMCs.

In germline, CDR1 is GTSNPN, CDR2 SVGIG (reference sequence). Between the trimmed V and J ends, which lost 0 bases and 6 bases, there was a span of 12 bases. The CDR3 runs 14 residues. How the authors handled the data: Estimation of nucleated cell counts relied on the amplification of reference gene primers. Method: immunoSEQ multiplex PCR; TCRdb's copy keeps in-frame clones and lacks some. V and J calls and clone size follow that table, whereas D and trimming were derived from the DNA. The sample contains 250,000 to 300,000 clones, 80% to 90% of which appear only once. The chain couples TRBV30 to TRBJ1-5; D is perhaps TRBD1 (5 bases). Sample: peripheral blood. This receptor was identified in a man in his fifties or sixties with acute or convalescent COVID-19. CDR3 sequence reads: CAWSVGGVFQPQHF. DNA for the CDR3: TGTGCCTGGAGTGTAGGAGGGGTCTTTCAGCCCCAGCATTTT.